This is a list of T cell receptor beta chains from one sample in a study of response to subunit inactivated influenza vaccine. TCRdb re-called the RT-PCR reads with MiXCR, one entry per CDR3 protein. The table lists around 760,000 distinct CDR3 sequences, roughly 13% of them singletons, with 6% to 7% in the top ten. Sequencing used PBMCs from blood, obtained 14 to 15 days before vaccination. The receptors here all came from a man between 45 and 60 years old who received an inactivated influenza vaccine. Both conserved end residues are part of each CDR3. Fields, in order: clone size, J gene, D gene, V gene, CDR3 DNA, CDR3 protein. The D gene is left open where the match is weak. Clone size is shown for a subset of rows, as once, few, many or a class of expanded clone.

clone_size: many
j_call: TRBJ2-3
d_call: TRBD1
v_call: TRBV5-1
cdr3_nt: TGCGCCAGCAGCGTGGACAGGGGAGCAGATACGCAGTATTTT
cdr3_aa: CASSVDRGADTQYF

clone_size: -
j_call: TRBJ1-1
d_call: -
v_call: TRBV20-1
cdr3_nt: TGCAGTGCTAGGGGGGAAATGATCACTGAAGCTTTCTTT
cdr3_aa: CSARGEMITEAFF

clone_size: -
j_call: TRBJ2-7
d_call: TRBD2
v_call: TRBV13
cdr3_nt: TGTGCCAGCAGCCCCGGGGCAGCGGGAGTGAGCTCCTACGAGCAGTACTTC
cdr3_aa: CASSPGAAGVSSYEQYF

clone_size: few
j_call: TRBJ2-1
d_call: -
v_call: TRBV28
cdr3_nt: TGTGCCAGCAGTTTATTGGGGGGGCAGTCGAATGAGCAGTTCTTC
cdr3_aa: CASSLLGGQSNEQFF

clone_size: few
j_call: TRBJ2-1
d_call: TRBD1
v_call: TRBV28
cdr3_nt: TGTGCCAGCAGTCCAATTGGACAGGCGTCAAATGAGCAGTTCTTC
cdr3_aa: CASSPIGQASNEQFF

clone_size: -
j_call: TRBJ2-5
d_call: -
v_call: TRBV7-2
cdr3_nt: TGTGCCAAGAGTGAGACCCAGTACTTC
cdr3_aa: CAKSETQYF

clone_size: few
j_call: TRBJ1-5
d_call: -
v_call: TRBV3-1
cdr3_nt: TGTGCCAGCAGCCCTGACTCGGTTCAGCCCCAGCATTTT
cdr3_aa: CASSPDSVQPQHF

clone_size: many
j_call: TRBJ2-3
d_call: -
v_call: TRBV5-1
cdr3_nt: TGCGCCAGCAGCTTGGCCGTTACGGTTAGCACAGATACGCAGTATTTT
cdr3_aa: CASSLAVTVSTDTQYF

clone_size: -
j_call: TRBJ2-7
d_call: TRBD1
v_call: TRBV6-2/TRBV6-3
cdr3_nt: TGTGCCAGCAGTACCCTCGGGACAGGGAACTACGAGCAGTACTTC
cdr3_aa: CASSTLGTGNYEQYF

clone_size: once
j_call: TRBJ2-5
d_call: -
v_call: TRBV19
cdr3_nt: TGTGCCAGTAGTGAGATGGCTCAAGAGACCCAGTACTTC
cdr3_aa: CASSEMAQETQYF

clone_size: -
j_call: TRBJ2-5
d_call: -
v_call: TRBV6-2/TRBV6-3
cdr3_nt: TGTGCCAGCGGAAGACTGGATTCGGGTGAGACCCAGTACTTC
cdr3_aa: CASGRLDSGETQYF

clone_size: many
j_call: TRBJ2-1
d_call: -
v_call: TRBV12-3/TRBV12-4
cdr3_nt: TGTGCCAGCAGACAAGGACTCCCAGGCGATGAGCAGTTCTTC
cdr3_aa: CASRQGLPGDEQFF

clone_size: many
j_call: TRBJ2-5
d_call: -
v_call: TRBV2
cdr3_nt: TGTGCCAGCAGTCCCAGAAGAGGGACCCAGTACTTC
cdr3_aa: CASSPRRGTQYF

clone_size: many
j_call: TRBJ2-3
d_call: -
v_call: TRBV5-6
cdr3_nt: TGTGCCAGCACTTTTCCCCTAACAACTAGTTTCCATTTT
cdr3_aa: CASTFPLTTSFHF

clone_size: -
j_call: TRBJ2-5
d_call: -
v_call: TRBV20-1
cdr3_nt: TGCAGTGCTAGATTCGCCACGGGGACCCAGTACTTC
cdr3_aa: CSARFATGTQYF

clone_size: many
j_call: TRBJ1-4
d_call: -
v_call: TRBV10-3
cdr3_nt: TGTGCCACCGCGGGGCCAACTAATGAAAAACTGTTTTTT
cdr3_aa: CATAGPTNEKLFF

clone_size: -
j_call: TRBJ1-4
d_call: TRBD1
v_call: TRBV6-1
cdr3_nt: TGTGCCAGCAGGAAAGGGACAGGGCGTAATGAAAAACTGTTTTTT
cdr3_aa: CASRKGTGRNEKLFF

clone_size: -
j_call: TRBJ2-3
d_call: TRBD1
v_call: TRBV9
cdr3_nt: TGTGCCAGCAGCGTCACCCGGACAGGGAGCACAGATACGCAGTATTTT
cdr3_aa: CASSVTRTGSTDTQYF

clone_size: few
j_call: TRBJ2-7
d_call: -
v_call: TRBV9
cdr3_nt: TGTGCCAGCAGCGTCCGGGACATCTCCTACGAGCAGTACTTC
cdr3_aa: CASSVRDISYEQYF

clone_size: few
j_call: TRBJ2-5
d_call: TRBD1
v_call: TRBV5-1
cdr3_nt: TGCGCCAGCAGCTTGGCAACAGGGGGCATCGAGGAGACCCAGTACTTC
cdr3_aa: CASSLATGGIEETQYF

clone_size: few
j_call: TRBJ1-1
d_call: -
v_call: TRBV6-2/TRBV6-3
cdr3_nt: TGTGCCAGCAGCCAGGGCCGGGAAGTTTTCTTT
cdr3_aa: CASSQGREVFF

clone_size: -
j_call: TRBJ2-7
d_call: -
v_call: TRBV15
cdr3_nt: TGTGCCACCAGCAGAGTTCAGGGACCCCTCTCCTACGAGCAGTACTTC
cdr3_aa: CATSRVQGPLSYEQYF

clone_size: -
j_call: TRBJ1-5
d_call: -
v_call: TRBV6-1
cdr3_nt: TGTGCCAGCAGCACCCCACTGGCGGGTCAGCCCCAGCATTTT
cdr3_aa: CASSTPLAGQPQHF

clone_size: -
j_call: TRBJ2-5
d_call: TRBD2
v_call: TRBV29-1
cdr3_nt: TGCAGCGTGCGACTAGCGGGGGCAGGGACCCAGTACTTC
cdr3_aa: CSVRLAGAGTQYF

clone_size: many
j_call: TRBJ1-5
d_call: -
v_call: TRBV5-1
cdr3_nt: TGCGCCAGCAGCTTGGGACAAGCTAATCAGCCCCAGCATTTT
cdr3_aa: CASSLGQANQPQHF

clone_size: -
j_call: TRBJ2-7
d_call: TRBD2
v_call: TRBV12-3/TRBV12-4
cdr3_nt: TGTGCCAGCAGTAAGACTAGCGGGGGTCTTCGCAACGAGCAGTACTTC
cdr3_aa: CASSKTSGGLRNEQYF

clone_size: -
j_call: TRBJ2-7
d_call: -
v_call: TRBV10-2
cdr3_nt: TGCGCCAGCAGTGAACACAATGCCTACGAGCAGTACTTC
cdr3_aa: CASSEHNAYEQYF

clone_size: many
j_call: TRBJ2-7
d_call: TRBD1
v_call: TRBV4-3
cdr3_nt: TGCGCCAGCAGCCAAGGAGCGACAGGGACCTACGAGCAGTACTTC
cdr3_aa: CASSQGATGTYEQYF